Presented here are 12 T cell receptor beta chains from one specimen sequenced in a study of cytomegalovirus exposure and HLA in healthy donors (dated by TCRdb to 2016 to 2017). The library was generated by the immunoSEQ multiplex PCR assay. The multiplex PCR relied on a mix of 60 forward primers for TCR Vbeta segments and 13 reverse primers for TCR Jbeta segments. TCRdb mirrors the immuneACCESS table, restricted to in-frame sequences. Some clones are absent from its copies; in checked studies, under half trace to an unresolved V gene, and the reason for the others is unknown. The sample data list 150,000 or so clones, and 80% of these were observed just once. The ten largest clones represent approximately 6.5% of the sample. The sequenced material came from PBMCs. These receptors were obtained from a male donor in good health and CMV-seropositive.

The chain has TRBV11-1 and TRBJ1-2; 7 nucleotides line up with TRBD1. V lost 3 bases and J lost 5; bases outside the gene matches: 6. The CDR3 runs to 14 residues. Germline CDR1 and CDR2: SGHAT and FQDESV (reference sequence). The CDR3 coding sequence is TGTGCCAGCAGCTTCGAGGGGGCCGTGTATGGCTACACCTTC. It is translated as CASSFEGAVYGYTF.

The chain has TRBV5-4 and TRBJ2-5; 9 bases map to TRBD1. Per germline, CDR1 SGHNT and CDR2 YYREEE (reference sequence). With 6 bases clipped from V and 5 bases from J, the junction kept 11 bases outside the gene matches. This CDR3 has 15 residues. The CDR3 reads CASKIRTGVRETQYF. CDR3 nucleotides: TGTGCCAGCAAGATAAGGACAGGGGTTCGGGAGACCCAGTACTTC.

In DNA, the CDR3 is TGTGCCAGCAGCTCAGGCGCTAGCGTCTCCTACGAGCAGTACTTC. It encodes CASSSGASVSYEQYF. The chain uses TRBV7-2 and TRBJ2-7, with a tentative D call TRBD2 (6 bases). CDR1 and CDR2 from the germline V gene are SGHTA and FQGNSA. Trimming shortened V by 4 bases and J by 0 bases, and 13 bases separated the two germline ends. This CDR3 is built from 15 residues.

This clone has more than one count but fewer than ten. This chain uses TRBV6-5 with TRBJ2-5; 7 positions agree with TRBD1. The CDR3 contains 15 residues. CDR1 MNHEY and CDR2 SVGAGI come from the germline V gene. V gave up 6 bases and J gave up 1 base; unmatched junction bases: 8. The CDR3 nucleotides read TGTGCCAGCAGGTACACAGGGGACCCCCAAGAGACCCAGTACTTC. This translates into CASRYTGDPQETQYF.

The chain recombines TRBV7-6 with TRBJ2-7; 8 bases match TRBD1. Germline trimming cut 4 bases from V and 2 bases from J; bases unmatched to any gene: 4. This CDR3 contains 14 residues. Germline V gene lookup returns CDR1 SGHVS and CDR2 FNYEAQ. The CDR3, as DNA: TGTGCCAGCAGCTCCGGACAGGGTACCTACGAGCAGTACTTC. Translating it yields CASSSGQGTYEQYF.

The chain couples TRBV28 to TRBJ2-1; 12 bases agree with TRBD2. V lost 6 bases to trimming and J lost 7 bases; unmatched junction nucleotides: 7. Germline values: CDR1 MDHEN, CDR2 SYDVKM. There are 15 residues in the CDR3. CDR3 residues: CASRPGLAGGNEQFF. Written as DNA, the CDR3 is TGTGCCAGCAGACCGGGACTAGCGGGTGGTAATGAGCAGTTCTTC. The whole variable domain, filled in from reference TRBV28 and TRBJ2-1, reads DVKVTQSSRYLVKRTGEKVFLECVQDMDHENMFWYRQDPGLGLRLIYFSYDVKMKEKGDIPEGYSVSREKKERFSLILESASTNQTSMYLCASRPGLAGGNEQFFGPGTRLTVL.

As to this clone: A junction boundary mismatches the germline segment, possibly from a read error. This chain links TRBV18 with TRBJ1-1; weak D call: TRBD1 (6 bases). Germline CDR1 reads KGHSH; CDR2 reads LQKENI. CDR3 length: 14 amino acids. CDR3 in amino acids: CASSPEGQPDGRIF. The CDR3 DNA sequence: TGTGCCAGCTCACCGGAGGGACAACCTGACGGGAGGATCTTT.

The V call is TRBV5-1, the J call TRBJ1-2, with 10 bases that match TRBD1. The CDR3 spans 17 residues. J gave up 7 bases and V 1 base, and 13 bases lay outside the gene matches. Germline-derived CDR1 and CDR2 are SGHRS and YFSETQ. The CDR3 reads CASSLSRSGTGVRGYTF. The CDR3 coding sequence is TGCGCCAGCAGCTTGTCTCGATCCGGGACAGGGGTTCGTGGCTACACCTTC.

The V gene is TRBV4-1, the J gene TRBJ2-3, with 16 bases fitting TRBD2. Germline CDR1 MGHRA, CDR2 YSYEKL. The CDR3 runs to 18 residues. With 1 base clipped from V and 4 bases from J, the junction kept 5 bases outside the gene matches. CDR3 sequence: CASSQGGGLAGGADTQYF. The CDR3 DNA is TGCGCCAGCAGCCAAGGCGGGGGACTAGCGGGAGGGGCAGATACGCAGTATTTT.

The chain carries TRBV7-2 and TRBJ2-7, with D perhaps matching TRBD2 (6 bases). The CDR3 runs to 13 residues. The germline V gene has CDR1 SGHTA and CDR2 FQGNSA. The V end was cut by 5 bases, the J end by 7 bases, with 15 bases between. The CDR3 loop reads CASSPRAGREQYF. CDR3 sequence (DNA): TGTGCCAGCAGCCCCCGGGCGGGACGTGAGCAGTACTTC.

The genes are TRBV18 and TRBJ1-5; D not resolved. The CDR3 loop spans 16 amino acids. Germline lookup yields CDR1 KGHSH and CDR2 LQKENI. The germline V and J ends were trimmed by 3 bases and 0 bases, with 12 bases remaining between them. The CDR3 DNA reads TGTGCCAGCTCACCCCGACACGATTATAGCAATCAGCCCCAGCATTTT. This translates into CASSPRHDYSNQPQHF.

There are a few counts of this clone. The CDR3 sequence is CASSYSIAGHYGYTF. The CDR3 DNA follows: TGTGCCAGCAGTTACTCGATCGCGGGGCACTATGGCTACACCTTC. This rearrangement joins TRBV6-5 to TRBJ1-2; TRBD1 is a possible D gene (5 bases). This CDR3 contains 15 residues. V shed 0 bases and J shed 3 bases, with 11 bases lying between them. Germline values: CDR1 MNHEY, CDR2 SVGAGI.